This T cell receptor (beta chain) was captured in a study of CD8+CD57+ T cells in acquired aplastic anemia. Study-wide background: On average, sorted CD4+ and CD8+ cells gave 3.2 ug of DNA.

Note on this clonotype: What it binds is not known.

Findings of the study overall: Controls did not differ significantly from patients in CD8+ Simpson's diversity.

The V gene end was trimmed by 6 bases and the J gene end by 6 bases; junction bases not matched to a gene: 4. This CDR3 is built from 14 residues. By flow cytometry, patients selected for sequencing had shown an expansion of CD8+CD57+ cells. It was genomic DNA that served as the template for profiling TCR beta VDJ and CDR3. TCRdb re-called the reads through MiXCR, storing one row per CDR3 protein. Of about 40,000 distinct CDR3 sequences listed, approximately 57% are singletons. The source of this sequence is a human donor with aplastic anemia. Sequenced: sorted CD4+, CD8+, or CD8+CD57+ T cells (not recorded which) from PBMCs. This chain connects TRBV12-3 or TRBV12-4 to TRBJ1-6, with 8 bases lining up with TRBD1. This CDR3 reads CASRGTGVNSPLHF. The DNA of the CDR3 is TGTGCCAGCAGGGGGACAGGAGTTAATTCACCCCTCCACTTT.